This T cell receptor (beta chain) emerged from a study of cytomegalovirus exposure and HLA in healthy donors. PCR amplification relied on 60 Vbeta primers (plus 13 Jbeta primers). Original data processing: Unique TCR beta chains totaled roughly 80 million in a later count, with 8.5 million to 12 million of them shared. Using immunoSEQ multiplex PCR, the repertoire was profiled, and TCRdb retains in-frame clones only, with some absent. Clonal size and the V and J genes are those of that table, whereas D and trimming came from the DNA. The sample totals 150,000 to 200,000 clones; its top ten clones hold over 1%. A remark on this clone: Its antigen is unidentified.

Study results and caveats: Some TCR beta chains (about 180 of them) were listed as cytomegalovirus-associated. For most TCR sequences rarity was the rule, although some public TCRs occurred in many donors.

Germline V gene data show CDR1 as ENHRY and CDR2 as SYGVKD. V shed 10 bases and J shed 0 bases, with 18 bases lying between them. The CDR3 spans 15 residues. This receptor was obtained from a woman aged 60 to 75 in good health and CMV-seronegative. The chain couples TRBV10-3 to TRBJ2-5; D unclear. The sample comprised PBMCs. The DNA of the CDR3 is TGTGCCACCCATCCTAACAACCGGGACCAAGAGACCCAGTACTTC. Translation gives CATHPNNRDQETQYF.